What follows describes a single T cell receptor (beta chain). The clone's antigen remains unknown. There are 16 amino acids in the CDR3, from cysteine to phenylalanine inclusive. Only CDR3 DNA remains: 48 bases, in frame from the first base. The CDR1 and CDR2 encoded by the germline V gene are SGHVS and FQNEAQ. At the junction V is shortened by 5 bases and J by 4 bases, with 20 bases in between. This sample is part of a study of cytomegalovirus exposure and HLA in healthy donors listed by TCRdb under 2017. Context from the whole study: An earlier analysis of roughly 500 of the donors reported more than 250 Gb of sequence data and some 100 million unique TCR beta sequences from about 180 million T cells. An earlier analysis of several hundred of the donors applied high-throughput TCR beta sequencing to assess whether each TCR beta V gene segment acted as functional or pseudogenic. Among some 400 genotyped donors of the cohort, an average of roughly 230,000 unique TCR beta nucleotide sequences was sequenced per donor, of which about 18% were non-productive. An early release covering over 500 HLA-typed donors comprised roughly 300 gigabases of sequencing data and roughly 86 million unique TCR sequences. HLA typing included class I and class II loci at four-digit resolution. Roughly 5 DR-DQ haplotypes were handled as single units for association and clustering, since linkage in the cohort was strong. A later genetic analysis used genome-wide SNP genotypes for about three fifths of the roughly 700 donors, treating that subset as a discovery cohort. A later analysis re-examined previously published TCR beta repertoires from 600 to 700 donors and added high-resolution HLA genotyping to investigate patterns of TCR occurrence. High-throughput TCR immunosequencing, statistical association of individual TCRs with disease status, and machine learning were combined to predict cytomegalovirus infection status. A separate validation cohort of 100 to 150 different subjects was used in addition to the roughly 670-subject first cohort. Of the approximately 400 genotyped donors, approximately 83% fell in the genetic ancestry cluster associated with self-reported Caucasian donors. Donor age, sex, ethnicity and CMV serostatus were compiled together with the repertoire data. The T cell repertoires of 666 subjects were profiled by immunosequencing and related to cytomegalovirus serostatus. Every repertoire in the discovery cohort had been generated on one and the same sequencing platform. Rather than drawing on any new phenotypic data, the later analysis identified candidate immune exposures from TCR beta sequences and the way those sequences occurred across donors. The number of donors typed differed by locus, with about 620-630 for A, B, C, DRB1 and DQB1, roughly 520 for DQA1, over 600 for DPA1, and around 450 for DPB1. The aim of the study was to test whether cataloging public T cell receptors could identify signatures of past pathogen exposure. Findings and caveats that apply to the study as a whole: An earlier analysis of around 500 of the donors showed that most TCR beta V segments appeared in productive rearrangements either about 87% or about 30% of the time, which broadly matched IMGT annotations. In a later genetic analysis, fewer N-insertions in productive TCRs were reported among donors in an Asian-associated ancestry cluster than the approximately 670-donor mean. A later analysis associated about 18,000 TCR beta sequences with specific HLA alleles at a false discovery rate of 0.05. A few of the identified cytomegalovirus-associated TCR beta chains were confirmed in vitro to be specific for cytomegalovirus antigens. Strong co-occurrence of HLA alleles, especially DR and DQ, made assigning TCR associations to individual alleles difficult. Several of the top co-occurrence clusters appeared to be linked to parvovirus B19, influenza, CMV and Epstein-Barr virus, according to a later analysis. Across donors, most TCR sequences were observed very rarely, whereas some public TCRs were present in many individuals. The authors suggested that the approach could potentially be generalized to other disease states and immunological phenotypes. Because some donors lacked HLA typing at each locus, the association tests relied only on the typed subset. Only TCR beta chains were sequenced in this cohort, and the absence of alpha or paired-chain data limited detectable features. A further reported finding was that TCR beta sequences accurately predicted the HLA-A and HLA-B alleles for most subjects in the first cohort. According to a later analysis, TCR association rates differed among HLA loci, with DRB1 alleles showing the most associated TCRs and HLA-C alleles showing the fewest. Most CMV-associated TCR beta chains appeared to be HLA-restricted in a later analysis, and the HLA associations seemed to be driven largely by CMV exposure. The classifier was reported to diagnose cytomegalovirus status with high specificity and sensitivity in both the original cohort and the validation cohort. Correlated functional status among segregating V segments might be attributable to linkage disequilibrium, but an unknown experimental factor could not be ruled out. The 87-base-pair reads could not distinguish some IMGT-functional V segments, including TRBV6-2 and TRBV6-3, so those segments were excluded. For the cohort, immune exposure information was limited to CMV serostatus. A later analysis found that HLA-associated TCR beta chains were more clonally expanded and had lower generation probabilities than equally common non-associated chains. Roughly uniform sequencing depth across donors was assumed in presence/absence analyses, although this assumption may not hold. A group of highly shared sequence variants was considered likely to be a technical artifact of the sequencing pipeline. V-gene and J-gene trimming of TCR beta chains was associated with a missense DCLRE1C variant in a later genetic analysis, and the association was replicated in an independent cohort. A total of fewer than 200 TCR beta chains were listed by the study as associated with cytomegalovirus. The earlier analysis of nearly 600 of the donors excluded roughly 17 rarely observed V segments, including chromosome 9 orphons, because counts were too low.

In total, about 650 healthy bone marrow donors made up the cohort. All cohort members were sampled while nominally healthy, although unrecorded immune exposures were likely present. The donor tested CMV seronegative and was one of the 352 seronegative cohort members. A peripheral blood sample was collected from each donor, and TCR beta sequencing was performed on peripheral blood mononuclear cells. The Qiagen DNeasy Blood Extraction Kit was used to extract genomic DNA from the blood cell samples. The library was made by the immunoSEQ multiplex PCR assay. A mixture of 60 forward primers for TCR Vbeta segments and 13 reverse primers for TCR Jbeta segments was used in the multiplex PCR. The CDR3 region of rearranged TCR beta genes was amplified from genomic DNA by a multiplex PCR assay. Amplified TCR beta libraries were sequenced as 87-base-pair reads on the Illumina HiSeq System. Regarding the original processing steps: A later analysis counted about 82 million unique TCR beta chains across the 666 repertoires, and 9.5 million to 11 million of these chains were shared by at least two donors. Raw reads were error-corrected and collapsed into unique sequences by a nearest-neighbor algorithm in which closely related sequences were merged to remove PCR and sequencing errors. To assign V, D and J gene segments, CDR3 sequences were aligned to IMGT reference sequences. For a sequence to be retained, a match of at least six nucleotides to both a V gene segment and a J gene segment was required. A rearrangement was called productive if the CDR3 had no stop codons and remained in frame with V and J, and every other rearrangement was called non-productive. CDR3 was defined according to IMGT convention as the region running from the second conserved V-encoded cysteine to the conserved J-encoded phenylalanine. The earlier analysis of about 500 of the donors excluded sequences that lacked an unambiguous match to a single V gene segment. An earlier analysis of several hundred of the donors called V segments functional above 56.7% productive rearrangements and segregating when the between-donor standard deviation exceeded 5%. To diagnose cytomegalovirus status from the catalog of TCR beta chain sequences, a statistical classification framework was built. In a later analysis, V and J genes were assigned by comparing TCR nucleotide sequences against IMGT/GENE-DB human TR gene sequences. The TCRdist pipeline was used in a later analysis to assign CDR3 sequences and most-parsimonious VDJ recombination scenarios. In a later analysis, each TCR beta chain was defined by its CDR3 amino acid sequence together with its V-gene family, and reads without a unique V-gene family were excluded. In a later analysis, fewer than 600 highly shared, low-generation-probability nucleotide sequences were removed to address suspected cross-contamination and a sequencing artifact. For each public chain, a later analysis derived a clonal expansion index from normalized ranks of inferred template counts within each repertoire. In a later analysis, generation probabilities were computed using a VDJ recombination model fitted to out-of-frame rearrangements, and the results were checked against IGoR. Hypergeometric tests were used in a later analysis to score TCR-TCR, TCR-HLA and TCR-CMV co-occurrence, with a repertoire-size bias correction applied to the TCR pairs. To estimate false discovery rates, a later analysis permuted the HLA or CMV assignments 20 times. In a later analysis, co-occurring TCRs were grouped using DBSCAN, and TCRdist sequence similarity was added for clustering within HLA-allele-positive subsets. Repertoires with fewer than 30,000 or more than 120,000 public chains were left out of co-occurrence clustering, as were about 5 repertoires with anomalous nucleotide sharing. As stored in TCRdb, this immuneACCESS dataset retains in-frame rearrangements with V and J assigned. A fraction of the clones does not appear; measured against another copy, unresolved V genes explain less than half of the discrepancy, and the remainder lacks a known reason. The V and J calls and clone size are taken from that table; D and trimming were inferred from the DNA. This sample's records show some 130,000 clones. Over 1.5% of the sample belongs to the ten largest clones.

This sequence uses TRBV7-8 and TRBJ1-2; the D gene cannot be resolved reliably. This TCR was sampled from a man between 18 and 35 years old in good health and CMV-seronegative. The sample taken for sequencing was PBMCs. The nucleotide sequence reads TGTGCCAGCAGCCGTGAGATGAGCCGGTTGAGCTATGGCTACACCTTC. Its translation is CASSREMSRLSYGYTF. When the CDR3 is completed using the reference TRBV7-8 and TRBJ1-2 genes on either side, the full variable domain is GAGVSQSPRYKVAKRGQDVALRCDPISGHVSLFWYQQALGQGPEFLTYFQNEAQLDKSGLPSDRFFAERPEGSVSTLKIQRTQQEDSAVYLCASSREMSRLSYGYTFGSGTRLTVV.